The clone carrying this T cell receptor beta chain appeared a single time. The data are from a study of blood T cell repertoires in COVID-19. In the original analysis: Amplifying reference gene primers gave estimates of nucleated cell counts. TCRdb's copy holds only in-frame clones and misses some; the assay was immunoSEQ multiplex PCR. V and J calls and clone size are those listed in that table; D and trimming were worked out from the DNA. The sample carries 85,000 to 130,000 clones, 80% to 95% recorded once. Trimming cost V 2 bases and J 11 bases, with 20 bases left between them. CDR3 length: 15 amino acids. Germline-derived CDR1 and CDR2 are SGHVS and FQNEAQ.

This TCR derives from a man between 65 and 85 years old with acute or convalescent COVID-19. Specimen: peripheral blood. This chain connects TRBV7-8 to TRBJ2-3, with D possibly TRBD2 on 7 matching bases. CDR3 nucleotide sequence: TGTGCCAGCAGCTTATGGCAGGGAGAGGGAGGGGGGCAGTATTTT. Its protein product is CASSLWQGEGGGQYF.